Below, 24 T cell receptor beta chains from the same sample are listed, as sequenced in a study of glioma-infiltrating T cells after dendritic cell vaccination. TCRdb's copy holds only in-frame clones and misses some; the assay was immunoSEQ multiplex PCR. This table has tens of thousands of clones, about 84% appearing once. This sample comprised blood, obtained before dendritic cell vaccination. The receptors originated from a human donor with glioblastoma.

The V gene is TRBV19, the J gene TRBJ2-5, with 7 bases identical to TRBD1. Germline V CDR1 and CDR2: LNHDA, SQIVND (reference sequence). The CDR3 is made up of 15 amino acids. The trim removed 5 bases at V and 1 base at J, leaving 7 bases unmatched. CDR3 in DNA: TGTGCCAGTAGTCTAGCCGGGACAGCCCAAGAGACCCAGTACTTC. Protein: CASSLAGTAQETQYF.

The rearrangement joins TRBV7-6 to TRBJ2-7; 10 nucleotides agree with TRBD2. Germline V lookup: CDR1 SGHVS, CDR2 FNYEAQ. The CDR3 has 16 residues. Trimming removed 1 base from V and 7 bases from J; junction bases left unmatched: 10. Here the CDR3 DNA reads TGTGCCAGCAGCTTAGGGTTCCAGCGGGGGGGCGGGGAGCAGTACTTC. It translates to CASSLGFQRGGGEQYF.

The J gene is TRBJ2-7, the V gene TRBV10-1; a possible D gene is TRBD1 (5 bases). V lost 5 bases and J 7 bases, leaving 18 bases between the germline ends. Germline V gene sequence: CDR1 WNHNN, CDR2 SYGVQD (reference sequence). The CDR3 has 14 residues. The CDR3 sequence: CASSPQTALREQYF. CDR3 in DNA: TGCGCCAGCAGTCCCCAGACAGCTCTCAGAGAGCAGTACTTC.

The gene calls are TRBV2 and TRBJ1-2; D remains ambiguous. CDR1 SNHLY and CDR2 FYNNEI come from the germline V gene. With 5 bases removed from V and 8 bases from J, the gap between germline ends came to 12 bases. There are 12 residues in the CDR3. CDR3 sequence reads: CASSSLFEGYTF. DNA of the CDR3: TGTGCCAGCAGTTCTCTTTTCGAGGGCTACACCTTC.

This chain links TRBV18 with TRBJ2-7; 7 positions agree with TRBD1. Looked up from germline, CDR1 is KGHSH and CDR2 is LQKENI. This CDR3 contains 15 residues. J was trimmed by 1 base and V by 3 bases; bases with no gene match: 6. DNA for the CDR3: TGTGCCAGCTCACCTTTTCAGACAGGGTCCTACGAGCAGTACTTC. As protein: CASSPFQTGSYEQYF.

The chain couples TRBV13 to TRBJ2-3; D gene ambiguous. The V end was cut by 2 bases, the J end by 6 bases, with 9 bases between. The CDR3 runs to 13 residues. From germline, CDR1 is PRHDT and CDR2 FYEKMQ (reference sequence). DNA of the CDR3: TGTGCCAGCAGCTTACCCGAGCCGGATACGCAGTATTTT. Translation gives CASSLPEPDTQYF.

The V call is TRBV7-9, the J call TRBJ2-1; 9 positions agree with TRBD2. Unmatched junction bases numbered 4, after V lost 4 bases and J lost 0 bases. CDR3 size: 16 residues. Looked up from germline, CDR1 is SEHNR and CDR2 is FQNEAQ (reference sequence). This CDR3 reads CASSSVSGGSYNEQFF. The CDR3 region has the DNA TGTGCCAGCAGCTCTGTTAGCGGGGGCTCCTACAATGAGCAGTTCTTC. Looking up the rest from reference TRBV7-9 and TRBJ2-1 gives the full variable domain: DTGVSQNPRHKITKRGQNVTFRCDPISEHNRLYWYRQTLGQGPEFLTYFQNEAQLEKSRLLSDRFSAERPKGSFSTLEIQRTEQGDSAMYLCASSSVSGGSYNEQFFGPGTRLTVL.

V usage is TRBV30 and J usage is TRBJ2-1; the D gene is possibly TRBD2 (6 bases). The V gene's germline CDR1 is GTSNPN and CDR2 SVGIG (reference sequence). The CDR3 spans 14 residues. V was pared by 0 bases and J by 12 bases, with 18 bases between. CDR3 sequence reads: CAWSVGGGSNRQFF. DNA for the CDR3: TGTGCCTGGAGTGTAGGTGGAGGGAGTAACCGGCAGTTCTTC.

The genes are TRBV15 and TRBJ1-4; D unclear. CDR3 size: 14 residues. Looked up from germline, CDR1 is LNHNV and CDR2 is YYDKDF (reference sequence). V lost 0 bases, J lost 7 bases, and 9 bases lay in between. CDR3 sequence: CATSREHRTEKLFF. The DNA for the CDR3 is TGTGCCACCAGCAGAGAACACCGAACTGAAAAACTGTTTTTT.

This CDR3 reads CASSLRYGSSTDTQYF. CDR3 DNA: TGTGCCAGCAGCTTACGTTACGGGTCTAGCACAGATACGCAGTATTTT. The chain joins TRBV7-9 to TRBJ2-3; D gene ambiguous. The CDR3 is 16 amino acids. With 2 bases removed from V and 0 bases from J, the gap between germline ends came to 12 bases. Germline lookup yields CDR1 SEHNR and CDR2 FQNEAQ (reference sequence).

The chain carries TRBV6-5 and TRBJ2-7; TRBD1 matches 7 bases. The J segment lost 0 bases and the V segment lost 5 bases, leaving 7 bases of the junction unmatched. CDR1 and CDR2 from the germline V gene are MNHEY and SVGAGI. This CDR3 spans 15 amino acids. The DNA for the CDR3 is TGTGCCAGCAGTAGATCTACAGGGGACTCCTACGAGCAGTACTTC. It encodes CASSRSTGDSYEQYF.

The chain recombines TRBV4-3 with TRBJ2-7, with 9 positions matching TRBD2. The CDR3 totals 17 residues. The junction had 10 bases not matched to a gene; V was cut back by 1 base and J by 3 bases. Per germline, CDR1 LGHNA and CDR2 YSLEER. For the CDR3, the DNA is TGCGCCAGCAGCCAAGCTGCTAGGACTAGCGATGACTACGAGCAGTACTTC. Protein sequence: CASSQAARTSDDYEQYF.

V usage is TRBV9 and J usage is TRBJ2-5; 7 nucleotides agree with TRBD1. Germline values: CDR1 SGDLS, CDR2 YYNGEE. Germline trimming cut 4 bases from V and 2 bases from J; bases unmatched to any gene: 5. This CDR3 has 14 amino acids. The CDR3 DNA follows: TGTGCCAGCAGCCTGACAGGGTGGCAAGAGACCCAGTACTTC. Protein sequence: CASSLTGWQETQYF. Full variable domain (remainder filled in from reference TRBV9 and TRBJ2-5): DSGVTQTPKHLITATGQRVTLRCSPRSGDLSVYWYQQSLDQGLQFLIQYYNGEERAKGNILERFSAQQFPDLHSELNLSSLELGDSALYFCASSLTGWQETQYFGPGTRLLVL.

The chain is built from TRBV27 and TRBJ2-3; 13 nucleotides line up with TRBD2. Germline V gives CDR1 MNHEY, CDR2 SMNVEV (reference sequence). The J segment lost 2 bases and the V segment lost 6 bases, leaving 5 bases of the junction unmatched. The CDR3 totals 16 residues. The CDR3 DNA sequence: TGTGCCAGCAGGGGACTAGCGGGATCACTCACAGATACGCAGTATTTT. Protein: CASRGLAGSLTDTQYF.

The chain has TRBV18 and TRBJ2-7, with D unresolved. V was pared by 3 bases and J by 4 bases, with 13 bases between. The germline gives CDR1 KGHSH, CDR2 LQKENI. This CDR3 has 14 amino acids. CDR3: CASSPRPAGYEQYF. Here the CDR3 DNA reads TGTGCCAGCTCACCCCGACCGGCCGGGTACGAGCAGTACTTC.

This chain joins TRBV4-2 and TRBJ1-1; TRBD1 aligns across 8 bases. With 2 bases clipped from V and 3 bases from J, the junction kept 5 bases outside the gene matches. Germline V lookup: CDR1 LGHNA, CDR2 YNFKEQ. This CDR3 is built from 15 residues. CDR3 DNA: TGTGCCAGCAGCCAACCGACAGGGGATCACACTGAAGCTTTCTTT. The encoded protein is CASSQPTGDHTEAFF.

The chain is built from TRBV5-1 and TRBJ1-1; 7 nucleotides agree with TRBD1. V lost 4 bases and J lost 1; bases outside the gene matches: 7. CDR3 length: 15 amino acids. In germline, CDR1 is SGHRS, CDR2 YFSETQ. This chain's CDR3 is CASSLQGLGNTEAFF. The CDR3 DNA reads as TGCGCCAGCAGCCTACAGGGGCTAGGGAACACTGAAGCTTTCTTT.

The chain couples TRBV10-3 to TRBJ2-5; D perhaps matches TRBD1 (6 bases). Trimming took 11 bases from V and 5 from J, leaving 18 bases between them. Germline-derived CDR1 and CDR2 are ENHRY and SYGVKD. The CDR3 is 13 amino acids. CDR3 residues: CASQGSRDETQYF. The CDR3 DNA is TGTGCCTCCCAGGGGTCGAGGGATGAGACCCAGTACTTC.

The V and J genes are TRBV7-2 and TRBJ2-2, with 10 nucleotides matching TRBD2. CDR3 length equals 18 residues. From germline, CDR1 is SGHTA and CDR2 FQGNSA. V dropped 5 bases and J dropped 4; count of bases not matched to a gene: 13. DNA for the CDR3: TGTGCCAGCAGCCCCAGACGTGGACTAGCGGAGATCACCGGGGAGCTGTTTTTT. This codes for CASSPRRGLAEITGELFF. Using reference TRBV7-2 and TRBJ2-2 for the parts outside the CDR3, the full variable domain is GAGVSQSPSNKVTEKGKDVELRCDPISGHTALYWYRQSLGQGLEFLIYFQGNSAPDKSGLPSDRFSAERTGGSVSTLTIQRTQQEDSAVYLCASSPRRGLAEITGELFFGEGSRLTVL.

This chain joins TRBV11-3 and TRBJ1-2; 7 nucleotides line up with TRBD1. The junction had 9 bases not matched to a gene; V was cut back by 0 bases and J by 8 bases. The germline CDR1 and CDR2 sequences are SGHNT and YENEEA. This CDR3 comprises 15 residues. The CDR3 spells CASSLDRSAGGGYTF. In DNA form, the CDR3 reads TGTGCCAGCAGCTTAGACCGATCGGCAGGGGGGGGCTACACCTTC.

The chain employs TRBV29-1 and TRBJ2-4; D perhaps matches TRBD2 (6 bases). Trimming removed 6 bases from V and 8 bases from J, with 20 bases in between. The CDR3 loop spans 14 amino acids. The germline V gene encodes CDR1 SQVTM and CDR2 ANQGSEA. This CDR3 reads CSVEGGGRGDIQYF. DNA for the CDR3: TGCAGCGTGGAGGGTGGGGGACGGGGAGACATTCAGTACTTC. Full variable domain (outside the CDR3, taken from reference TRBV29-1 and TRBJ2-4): SAVISQKPSRDICQRGTSLTIQCQVDSQVTMMFWYRQQPGQSLTLIATANQGSEATYESGFVIDKFPISRPNLTFSTLTVSNMSPEDSSIYLCSVEGGGRGDIQYFGAGTRLSVL.

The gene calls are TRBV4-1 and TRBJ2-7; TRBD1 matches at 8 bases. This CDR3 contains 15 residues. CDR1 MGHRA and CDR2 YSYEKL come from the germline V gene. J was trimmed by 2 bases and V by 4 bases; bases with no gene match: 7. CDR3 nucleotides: TGCGCCAGCAGCCGGGTAGGACAGGGAACCTACGAGCAGTACTTC. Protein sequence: CASSRVGQGTYEQYF.

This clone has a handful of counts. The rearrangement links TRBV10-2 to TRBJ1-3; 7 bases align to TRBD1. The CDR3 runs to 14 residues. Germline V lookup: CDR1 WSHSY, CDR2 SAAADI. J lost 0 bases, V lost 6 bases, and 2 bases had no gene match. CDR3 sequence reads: CASRQGSSGNTIYF. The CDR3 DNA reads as TGCGCCAGCAGACAGGGGAGCTCTGGAAACACCATATATTTT.

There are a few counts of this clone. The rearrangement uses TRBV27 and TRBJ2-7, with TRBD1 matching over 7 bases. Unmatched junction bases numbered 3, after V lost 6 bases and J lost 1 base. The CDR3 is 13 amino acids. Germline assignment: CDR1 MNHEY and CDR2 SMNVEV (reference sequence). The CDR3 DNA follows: TGTGCCAGCAGGACAGGGTATTCCTACGAGCAGTACTTC. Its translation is CASRTGYSYEQYF.